The next 27 T cell receptor beta chains were all read from a single sample in a study of CD8+ T cells in alopecia areata. Sequencing used cDNA as its template, made by extracting RNA and reverse transcribing it. Sequencing was performed with immunoSEQ multiplex PCR; in TCRdb, only in-frame clones are kept and a portion is missing. Among 100,000 to 140,000 clones listed, roughly 84% were seen once. Documented treatment: oral pan-JAK inhibitor, 5-10 mg twice daily. The sequencing used CD8+ T cells sorted from blood, collected at week 24, from a patient treated with tofacitinib. These receptor sequences come from a human donor with alopecia areata.

The rearrangement joins TRBV7-6 to TRBJ2-7; D gene unclear. V lost 5 bases and J lost 5, with 16 bases in between. Germline CDR1 reads SGHVS; CDR2 reads FNYEAQ. The CDR3 has 14 amino acids. Written as DNA, the CDR3 is TGTGCCAGCAGCGCCCTGCACGACATCCACGAGCAGTACTTC. It codes for CASSALHDIHEQYF.

This clone was picked up a small number of times. This rearrangement joins TRBV4-1 to TRBJ2-7; either TRBD1 or TRBD2 may supply D (5 bases each). CDR1 MGHRA and CDR2 YSYEKL come from the germline V gene. The CDR3 sequence is 17 residues long. V dropped 0 bases and J dropped 0 bases, with 15 bases sitting between them. CDR3 loop: CASSQDEGWGFSYEQYF. The CDR3 DNA sequence: TGCGCCAGCAGCCAAGATGAGGGCTGGGGGTTCTCCTACGAGCAGTACTTC.

Points on this clone: Within the sample, other DNA sequences also encode this same CDR3. J is TRBJ2-5 and V is TRBV7-9; no firm D call. There are 12 residues in the CDR3. Germline V lookup: CDR1 SEHNR, CDR2 FQNEAQ (reference sequence). With 2 bases removed from V and 4 bases from J, the gap between germline ends came to 5 bases. DNA of the CDR3: TGTGCCAGCAGCTTACTTAGAGAGACCCAGTACTTC. It translates to CASSLLRETQYF.

The count of this clone is one. The chain is built from TRBV6-6 and TRBJ2-3; 9 bases map to TRBD1. After removal of 11 bases from V and 5 bases from J, the junction contained 8 bases not matched to a gene. Germline CDR1 and CDR2: MNHNY and SVGAGI (reference sequence). The CDR3 is 13 amino acids. CDR3 loop: CAGQQGALDTQYF. The CDR3 DNA is TGTGCCGGCCAACAGGGGGCGTTAGATACGCAGTATTTT.

The chain couples TRBV4-2 to TRBJ2-1, with TRBD2 as a possible D gene (5 bases). CDR3 length: 13 residues. CDR1 and CDR2 from the germline V gene are LGHNA and YNFKEQ. Trimming removed 5 bases from V and 8 bases from J, with 13 bases in between. The CDR3 DNA reads as TGTGCCAGCAGCGGTGCCGAGGGCGATGAGCAGTTCTTC. As protein: CASSGAEGDEQFF.

The chain combines TRBV5-4 with TRBJ2-1, with 8 bases aligning to TRBD2. The CDR3 contains 14 residues. V was pared by 4 bases and J by 4 bases, with 4 bases of the junction left unmatched. Germline V gene lookup returns CDR1 SGHNT and CDR2 YYREEE (reference sequence). CDR3 amino acids: CASSREGIYNEQFF. The CDR3 nucleotides read TGTGCCAGCAGCCGGGAGGGTATTTACAATGAGCAGTTCTTC.

As DNA, the CDR3 is TGCGCCAGCAGCCAAGTCGCGCAGGGGGCACACGAGCAGTACTTC. Translating it yields CASSQVAQGAHEQYF. This rearrangement joins TRBV4-1 to TRBJ2-7; 8 positions match TRBD1. J lost 5 bases, V lost 1 base, and 7 bases had no gene match. CDR1 MGHRA and CDR2 YSYEKL come from the germline V gene. CDR3 size: 15 residues.

This CDR3 is CASSLATALAKNIQYF. Here the CDR3 DNA reads TGTGCCAGCAGCTTAGCGACAGCCCTAGCCAAAAACATTCAGTACTTC. This chain joins TRBV7-9 and TRBJ2-4, with D tentatively TRBD1 (5 bases). The germline V and J ends were trimmed by 0 bases and 0 bases, with 9 bases remaining between them. Germline CDR1 reads SEHNR; CDR2 reads FQNEAQ (reference sequence). The CDR3 totals 16 residues.

The chain has TRBV5-1 and TRBJ2-4; 9 bases agree with TRBD1. Germline CDR1 reads SGHRS; CDR2 reads YFSETQ. This CDR3 contains 20 residues. V gave up 9 bases and J gave up 1 base; unmatched junction bases: 23. CDR3 region: CATPHVWGQGVLWAKNIQYF. The CDR3 DNA sequence: TGCGCCACCCCCCATGTTTGGGGACAGGGTGTCCTGTGGGCCAAAAACATTCAGTACTTC.

There are a few counts of this clone. This chain connects TRBV2 to TRBJ2-7, with D tentatively TRBD2 (6 bases). The CDR3 length is 16 residues. Germline values: CDR1 SNHLY, CDR2 FYNNEI. V gave up 2 bases and J gave up 2 bases, with 16 bases separating them. The CDR3 region is CASSERAGLSTYEQYF. DNA of the CDR3: TGTGCCAGCAGTGAAAGGGCGGGACTCTCCACCTACGAGCAGTACTTC.

The genes are TRBV2 and TRBJ1-1, with D maybe TRBD1 (5 bases). The germline CDR1 and CDR2 sequences are SNHLY and FYNNEI. CDR3 size: 12 residues. The V gene lost 6 bases and the J gene lost 3 bases, with 8 bases spanning the gap. CDR3 in amino acids: CASRRDHTEAFF. DNA of the CDR3: TGTGCCAGCAGGCGGGACCACACTGAAGCTTTCTTT.

J is TRBJ2-5 and V is TRBV27; D is unclear. V was pared by 5 bases and J by 0 bases, with 16 bases between. This CDR3 has 16 amino acids. Looked up from germline, CDR1 is MNHEY and CDR2 is SMNVEV (reference sequence). Here the CDR3 DNA reads TGTGCCAGCAGTCCCCTCCGAAGAACGTACCAAGAGACCCAGTACTTC. It translates to CASSPLRRTYQETQYF.

The table lists this clone with a few counts. The chain uses TRBV21-1 and TRBJ2-3. TRBV21-1 is termed a pseudogene. The CDR3 covers 11 residues. The CDR3 loop is CASTNTDTQYF. DNA of the CDR3: TGTGCCAGCACCAACACAGATACGCAGTATTTT.

This chain uses TRBV4-3 with TRBJ2-7, with a possible D match to TRBD1 (7 bases). CDR3 size: 16 residues. Germline-derived CDR1 and CDR2 are LGHNA and YSLEER. Trimming took off 0 bases at V and 7 bases at J, with 19 bases between the two ends. The CDR3, as DNA: TGCGCCAGCAGCCAAGATCGGGACCAGGGGGGATCTGAGCAGTACTTC. Protein sequence: CASSQDRDQGGSEQYF.

This chain uses TRBV4-3 with TRBJ2-7; TRBD2 matches at 8 bases. The CDR3 runs 15 residues. Germline loops: CDR1 LGHNA, CDR2 YSLEER. The V segment lost 0 bases and the J segment 5 bases; nucleotides outside the gene matches: 6. CDR3 amino acids: CASSQDWRGVDEQYF. As DNA, the CDR3 is TGCGCCAGCAGCCAAGATTGGCGGGGGGTAGACGAGCAGTACTTC.

Turning to this clone: The same CDR3 also results from other DNA sequences found in this sample. J is TRBJ2-2 and V is TRBV29-1, with TRBD1 matching 9 bases. This CDR3 is 15 amino acids long. CDR1 is SQVTM, CDR2 ANQGSEA, per germline. Trimming cost V 3 bases and J 3 bases; bases outside gene matches: 5. The CDR3 region has the DNA TGCAGCGTTGAGGGTGGGACAGGGTACACCGGGGAGCTGTTTTTT. Protein product: CSVEGGTGYTGELFF.

This rearrangement joins TRBV27 to TRBJ1-2; 7 bases match TRBD1. The CDR3 extends over 15 amino acids. Germline loops: CDR1 MNHEY, CDR2 SMNVEV (reference sequence). V gave up 0 bases and J gave up 5 bases; unmatched junction bases: 6. CDR3 coding DNA: TGTGCCAGCAGTTTATCTTCGGCAGGGGGGTATGGCTACACCTTC. Translation: CASSLSSAGGYGYTF.

In this sample, this clone turned up a few times. This chain links TRBV6-5 with TRBJ1-6; 7 bases map to TRBD1. CDR3 length: 15 amino acids. Per germline, CDR1 MNHEY and CDR2 SVGAGI. V gave up 6 bases and J gave up 7 bases; unmatched junction bases: 9. The chain's CDR3 is CASSVTGARNSPLHF. The CDR3, as DNA: TGTGCCAGCAGCGTAACAGGGGCGAGGAATTCACCCCTCCACTTT.

The chain employs TRBV7-9 and TRBJ2-1; TRBD2 might be the D (5 bases). Germline CDR1 SEHNR, CDR2 FQNEAQ (reference sequence). V lost 1 base to trimming and J lost 4 bases, with 11 bases between them. This CDR3 has 15 residues. The CDR3 region has the DNA TGTGCCAGCAGCTTAGGAGTAAGGACTTACAATGAGCAGTTCTTC. Its protein is CASSLGVRTYNEQFF.

This sequence joins TRBV29-1 and TRBJ2-7, with TRBD1 matching 10 bases. The CDR3 totals 15 residues. Germline lookup yields CDR1 SQVTM and CDR2 ANQGSEA. Trimming cost V 2 bases and J 1 base; bases outside gene matches: 5. The CDR3 reads CSVERTGGLSYEQYF. CDR3 bases: TGCAGCGTTGAAAGGACAGGGGGGCTTTCCTACGAGCAGTACTTC.

The chain is built from TRBV7-9 and TRBJ1-5, with D possibly being TRBD1 (6 bases). V was clipped by 1 base and J by 7 bases, with 11 bases between them. This CDR3 is built from 14 residues. The V gene's germline CDR1 is SEHNR and CDR2 FQNEAQ (reference sequence). In DNA, the CDR3 is TGTGCCAGCAGCTTAGGGGCAGGGGAGCAGCCCCAGCATTTT. It yields the protein CASSLGAGEQPQHF.

The chain uses TRBV5-6 and TRBJ2-7, with 10 nucleotides matching TRBD1. V lost 2 bases and J lost 5; bases outside the gene matches: 7. Germline CDR1 SGHDT, CDR2 YYEEEE. The CDR3 runs 15 residues. The CDR3 here is CASSFGGQGEHEQYF. DNA of the CDR3: TGTGCCAGCAGCTTTGGCGGACAGGGGGAACACGAGCAGTACTTC.

This sequence joins TRBV4-2 and TRBJ2-5, with 7 bases aligning to TRBD1. This CDR3 is 15 amino acids long. Germline assignment: CDR1 LGHNA and CDR2 YNFKEQ. The junction had 14 bases not matched to a gene; V was cut back by 4 bases and J by 9 bases. CDR3 bases: TGTGCCAGCAGCCTCCACGGGACAGAGGGCCGTCCCCAGTACTTC. Translation gives CASSLHGTEGRPQYF.

The chain is built from TRBV4-1 and TRBJ2-1; TRBD1 might be the D (5 bases). Germline lookup yields CDR1 MGHRA and CDR2 YSYEKL. Trimming shortened V by 1 base and J by 6 bases, and 10 bases separated the two germline ends. The CDR3 sequence is 14 residues long. CDR3 amino acids: CASSQVVQGNEQFF. The CDR3 DNA sequence: TGCGCCAGCAGCCAAGTTGTGCAGGGCAATGAGCAGTTCTTC.

This chain joins TRBV4-1 and TRBJ2-1; 15 bases are a match to TRBD2. The CDR3 has 16 residues. Unmatched junction bases numbered 2, after V lost 3 bases and J lost 5 bases. Germline V gene sequence: CDR1 MGHRA, CDR2 YSYEKL. CDR3 sequence reads: CASSQRTSGGDNEQFF. CDR3 nucleotides: TGCGCCAGCAGCCAGAGGACTAGCGGGGGGGACAATGAGCAGTTCTTC.

The DNA of the CDR3 is TGTGCCAGCAGTTACAGTGCCGGGGGACCCTACAATGAGCAGTTCTTC. It yields the protein CASSYSAGGPYNEQFF. V gene TRBV6-5 combines with J gene TRBJ2-1; a possible D gene is TRBD2 (6 bases). Germline values: CDR1 MNHEY, CDR2 SVGAGI. The CDR3 has 16 residues. V lost 2 bases and J lost 2, with 13 bases in between.

This chain connects TRBV27 to TRBJ1-4; TRBD1 is a possible D gene (6 bases). V was cut by 7 bases and J by 8 bases, with 17 bases left in between. Germline V gene lookup returns CDR1 MNHEY and CDR2 SMNVEV (reference sequence). The length of the CDR3 is 14 residues. The CDR3 DNA reads as TGTGCCAGCACGTCGGGAACAGGGAGGGAAAAACTGTTTTTT. Protein: CASTSGTGREKLFF.